These 4 T cell receptor beta chains came from one sample sequenced in a study of blood T cell repertoires in COVID-19. Sequencing used immunoSEQ multiplex PCR; TCRdb keeps in-frame clones, though not all of them. The repertoire includes approximately 450,000 clones, 85% to 90% of them detected once, and about 1.1% sits in the top ten. The sequencing sample was made of PBMCs or T cells enriched from blood (not recorded which). These receptors all come from a man aged 25 to 45 who had recovered from COVID-19.

This rearrangement joins TRBV6-5 to TRBJ1-3; a weak D match, TRBD1 (6 bases). Germline values: CDR1 MNHEY, CDR2 SVGAGI. The CDR3 has 15 residues. V was trimmed by 5 bases and J by 2 bases, leaving 13 bases between them. As DNA, the CDR3 is TGTGCCAGCAGTCGAACAGGGCAGACTGGAAACACCATATATTTT. It yields the protein CASSRTGQTGNTIYF.

The rearrangement links TRBV3-1 (or the pseudogene TRBV3-2) to TRBJ1-5; D is perhaps TRBD1 (5 bases). V gave up 1 base and J gave up 4 bases, with 11 bases separating them. This CDR3 contains 15 residues. From germline, CDR1 is LGHDT and CDR2 YNNKEL (reference sequence). The CDR3 loop is CASSQGSGWNQPQHF. The CDR3 coding sequence is TGTGCCAGCAGCCAAGGATCAGGGTGGAATCAGCCCCAGCATTTT.

The chain is built from TRBV4-1 and TRBJ2-7; D unresolved. This CDR3 region has 13 residues. Looked up from germline, CDR1 is MGHRA and CDR2 is YSYEKL. V lost 0 bases and J lost 12, with 15 bases in between. In nucleotides, the CDR3 is TGCGCCAGCAGCCAAGACGCCAGCGTCGTGCCGTACTTC. Protein sequence: CASSQDASVVPYF.

The chain has TRBV6-6 and TRBJ1-5, with 7 positions matching TRBD1. Germline V lookup: CDR1 MNHNY, CDR2 SVGAGI (reference sequence). The length of the CDR3 is 15 residues. Losses at the gene ends were 2 bases for V and 4 bases for J; bases not matched to a gene: 5. CDR3 sequence reads: CASSYADRFNQPQHF. CDR3 in DNA: TGTGCCAGCAGTTACGCGGACAGGTTTAATCAGCCCCAGCATTTT.